This T cell receptor beta chain derives from a study of T-cell memory formation after mild COVID-19. Study-wide results and limits: Detection of some responders pre-infection suggested pre-existing cross-reactive memory T cells participated.

CDR3 size: 12 residues. CDR1 SGHRS and CDR2 YFSETQ come from the germline V gene. Trimming shortened V by 5 bases and J by 2 bases, and 8 bases separated the two germline ends. The sample holds a few counts of this clonotype. Its antigen is unidentified. TCRdb passed the 5' RACE reads through MiXCR, listing each CDR3 protein once. This sample has 80,000 to 90,000 distinct CDR3 sequences, with roughly 25% found just once. This sequence originates from a man aged 18 to 30 who had mild COVID-19 (a few samples of this study predate the infection). Cell type and time point are not known. The chain joins TRBV5-1 to TRBJ2-7; D call uncertain. What was sequenced was PBMCs or a T cell subset sorted from them (not recorded which). The CDR3 sequence: CASRHGTYEQYF. The CDR3 DNA reads TGCGCCAGCAGGCATGGGACCTACGAGCAGTACTTC.